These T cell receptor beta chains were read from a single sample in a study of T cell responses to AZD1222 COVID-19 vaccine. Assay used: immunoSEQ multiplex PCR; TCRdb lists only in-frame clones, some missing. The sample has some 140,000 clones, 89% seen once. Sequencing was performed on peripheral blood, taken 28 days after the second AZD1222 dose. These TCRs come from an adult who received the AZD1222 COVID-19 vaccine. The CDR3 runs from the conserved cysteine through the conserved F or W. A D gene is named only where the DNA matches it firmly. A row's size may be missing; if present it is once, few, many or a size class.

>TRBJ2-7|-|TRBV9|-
TGTGCCAGCAGCGTACGGACCGTAGGGAACGAGCAGTACTTC
CASSVRTVGNEQYF
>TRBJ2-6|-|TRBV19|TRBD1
TGTGCCAGTAGTAAACCGGGACAGACAGCTCTTCCCAACGTCCTGACTTTC
CASSKPGQTALPNVLTF
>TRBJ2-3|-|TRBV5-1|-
TGCGCCAGCAGCTCTTCCGGACAGACCACAGATACGCAGTATTTT
CASSSSGQTTDTQYF
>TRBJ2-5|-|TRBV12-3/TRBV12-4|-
TGTGCCAGCAGTTTGTTGGGAAGGGAGACCCAGTACTTC
CASSLLGRETQYF
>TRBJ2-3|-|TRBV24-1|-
TGTGCCACCAGTGAGTCCCTATCGGGAACGCAGTATTTT
CATSESLSGTQYF
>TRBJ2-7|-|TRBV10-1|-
TGCGCCAGCAGTGAGTCGGGTTCAGGGTTGTACGAGCAGTACTTC
CASSESGSGLYEQYF
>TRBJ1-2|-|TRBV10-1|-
TGCGCCAGCAGTGCGGGACACCGGAGCTATGGCTACACCTTC
CASSAGHRSYGYTF
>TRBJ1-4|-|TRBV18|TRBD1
TGTGCCAGCTCACCACGACAGGGAACTAATGAAAAACTGTTTTTT
CASSPRQGTNEKLFF
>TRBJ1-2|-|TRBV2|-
TGTGCCAGCAGTGTTTGGGACTCCTACACCTTC
CASSVWDSYTF
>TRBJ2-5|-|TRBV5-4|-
TGTGCCAGCAGCTTGACAGGGGGGGTCGAGACCCAGTACTTC
CASSLTGGVETQYF
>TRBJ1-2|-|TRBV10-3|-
TGTGCCATCAGAACAGGCGAAAGCTATGGCTACACCTTC
CAIRTGESYGYTF
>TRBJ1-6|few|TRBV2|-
TGTGCCAGCAGTGAACTGCTAAATTCACCCCTCCACTTT
CASSELLNSPLHF
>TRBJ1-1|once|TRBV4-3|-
TGCGCCAGCAGCCAAGATTCCCGGGGAGGGGCTGGCACTGAAGCTTTCTTT
CASSQDSRGGAGTEAFF
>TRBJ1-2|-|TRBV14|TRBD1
TGTGCCAGCAGCCAAGCGGGACAGGGGGTCGGGGGCTACACCTTC
CASSQAGQGVGGYTF
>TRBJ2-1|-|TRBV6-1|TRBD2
TGTGCCAGCAGTGCGGCCTCGGGACTAGCGGGAGTTCTATACAATGAGCAGTTCTTC
CASSAASGLAGVLYNEQFF
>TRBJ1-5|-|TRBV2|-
TGTGCCGCCTCGTCCCCCGGCGGACGCAATCAGCCCCAGCATTTT
CAASSPGGRNQPQHF
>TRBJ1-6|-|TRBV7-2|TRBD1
TGTGCCAGCAGCTTCCGGGACAGGGATTCACCCCTCCACTTT
CASSFRDRDSPLHF
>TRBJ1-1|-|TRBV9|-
TGTGCCAGCAGCGTAGGAGGTTCCCGGCTGAACACTGAAGCTTTCTTT
CASSVGGSRLNTEAFF
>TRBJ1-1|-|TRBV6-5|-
TGTGCCAGCAGTTACTCGAGTGGGACACGGGCTTTCTTT
CASSYSSGTRAFF
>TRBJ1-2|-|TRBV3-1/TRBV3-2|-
TGTGCCAGCAGATCTTGGACGGGAGCTAACTATGGCTACACCTTC
CASRSWTGANYGYTF
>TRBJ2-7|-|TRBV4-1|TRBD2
TGCGCCAGCAGCCAATACGGGACTAGCGTCGTGAGCTCCTACGAGCAGTACTTC
CASSQYGTSVVSSYEQYF
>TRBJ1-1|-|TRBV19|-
TGTGCCAGTAGTACTCCTACACTAGGGGTGGTCACTGAAGCTTTCTTT
CASSTPTLGVVTEAFF
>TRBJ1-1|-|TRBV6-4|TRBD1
TGTGCCAGCAGATCGGACAGGGCGGGCACTGAAGCTTTCTTT
CASRSDRAGTEAFF
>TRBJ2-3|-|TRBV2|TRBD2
TGTGCCAGCAGTCCTATCTTAGCGGGGCTTAGCACAGATACGCAGTATTTT
CASSPILAGLSTDTQYF
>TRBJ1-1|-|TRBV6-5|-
TGTGCCAGCCAAAAGGCTGATATGAACACTGAAGCTTTCTTT
CASQKADMNTEAFF
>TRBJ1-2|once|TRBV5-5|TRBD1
TGTGCCAGCAGCAAAGACAGGGGAGTCAACTATGGCTACACCTTC
CASSKDRGVNYGYTF
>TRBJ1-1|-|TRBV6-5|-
TGTGCCAGCAGTTCACAGGGTTTCGACACTGAAGCTTTCTTT
CASSSQGFDTEAFF
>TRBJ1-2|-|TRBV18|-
TGTGCCAGCTCACCAGTGGGGCAGGGAGGCTACACCTTC
CASSPVGQGGYTF
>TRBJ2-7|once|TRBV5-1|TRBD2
TGCGCCAGCAGCTTGGGATTAGCGGGTGAAAGTGGGGCCTACGAGCAGTACTTC
CASSLGLAGESGAYEQYF
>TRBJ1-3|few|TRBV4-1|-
TGCGCCAGCAGCCAAGTTGGTGGAAACACCATATATTTT
CASSQVGGNTIYF
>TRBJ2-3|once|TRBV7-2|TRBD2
TGTGCCAGCAGCTCCGGGACTAGCGGTTCTGCAGATACGCAGTATTTT
CASSSGTSGSADTQYF
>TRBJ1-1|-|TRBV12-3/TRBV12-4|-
TGTGCCAGCAGTTTAACCGGGGACACTGAAGCTTTCTTT
CASSLTGDTEAFF
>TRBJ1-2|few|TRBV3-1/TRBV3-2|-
TGTGCCAGCAGCCAAGCAGGGTTGGGTGGCTACACCTTC
CASSQAGLGGYTF
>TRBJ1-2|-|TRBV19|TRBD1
TGTGCCAGTAGTATGGACAGGTCTTCATATGGCTACACCTTC
CASSMDRSSYGYTF
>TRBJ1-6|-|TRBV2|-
TGTGCCAGCAGCTATGTGGGGTCTGAATCACCCCTCCACTTT
CASSYVGSESPLHF
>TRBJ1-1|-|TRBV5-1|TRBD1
TGCGCCAGCAGCTTGGCGGACAGGGTGGCTGAAGCTTTCTTT
CASSLADRVAEAFF
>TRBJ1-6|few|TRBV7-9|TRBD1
TGTGCCAGCAGCCTGACAGGGGGCAAGGATTCACCCCTCCACTTT
CASSLTGGKDSPLHF
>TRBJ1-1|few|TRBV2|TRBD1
TGTGCCAGCAGTACACCCGCAGGGGGCACTGAAGCTTTCTTT
CASSTPAGGTEAFF
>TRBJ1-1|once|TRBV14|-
TGTGCCAGCAGCCTACAGGGTCTGGGGACTGAAGCTTTCTTT
CASSLQGLGTEAFF
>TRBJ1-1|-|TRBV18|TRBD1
TGTGCCAGCTCAGGGACAGGCCAGATTGAAGCTTTCTTT
CASSGTGQIEAFF
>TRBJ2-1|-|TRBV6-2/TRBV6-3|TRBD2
TGTGCCAGCAGTTACTCCGCGGGGGGGCTTCGGAATGAGCAGTTCTTC
CASSYSAGGLRNEQFF
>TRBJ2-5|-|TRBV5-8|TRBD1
TGTGCCAGCAGCCAACATCTAGGGGGCGAAGAGACCCAGTACTTC
CASSQHLGGEETQYF
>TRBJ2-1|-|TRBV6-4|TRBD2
TGTGCCAGCAGTGACGAGGCGGGAGGCAGTGAGCAGTTCTTC
CASSDEAGGSEQFF
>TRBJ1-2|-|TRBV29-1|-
TGCAGCGTTGACCAAATATCGGGCTACACCTTC
CSVDQISGYTF
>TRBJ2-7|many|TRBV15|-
TGTGCCACCAGCCGACGTGGGGACGAGCAGTACTTC
CATSRRGDEQYF
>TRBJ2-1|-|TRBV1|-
TGCACCAGCACCTCCGGGGGCGGGGGGCTGTCCTACAATGAGCAGTTCTTC
CTSTSGGGGLSYNEQFF
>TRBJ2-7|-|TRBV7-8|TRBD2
TGTGCCAGCAGCTCCCGGGAGGATGCCTACGAGCAGTACTTC
CASSSREDAYEQYF
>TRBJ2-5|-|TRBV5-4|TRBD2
TGTGCCAGCAGCTTGGCTAGCGGGATGGGAGAGACCCAGTACTTC
CASSLASGMGETQYF
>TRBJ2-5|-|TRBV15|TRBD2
TGTGCCACCAGCGCTTGGACTAGCGGGATCGGGGAGACCCAGTACTTC
CATSAWTSGIGETQYF
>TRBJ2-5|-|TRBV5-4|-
TGTGCCAGCAGCTTAACGGGTATAAACCAAGAGACCCAGTACTTC
CASSLTGINQETQYF
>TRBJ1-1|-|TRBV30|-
TGTGCCTGGAAGGGGTACACTGAAGCTTTCTTT
CAWKGYTEAFF
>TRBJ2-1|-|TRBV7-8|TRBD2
TGTGCCAGCAGCTTTCCCGGGACTAGCGGGAGTAATGAGCAGTTCTTC
CASSFPGTSGSNEQFF
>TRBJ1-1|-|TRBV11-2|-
TGTGCCAGCAGCTTAGGAAGGAAAGCTTTCTTT
CASSLGRKAFF
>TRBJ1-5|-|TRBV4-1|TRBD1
TGCGCCAGCAGCCAAAGGTCAGGGGGTAACAATCAGCCCCAGCATTTT
CASSQRSGGNNQPQHF